Sequencing of this T cell receptor beta chain was carried out in a study of blood T cell repertoires in COVID-19. About the study: Some COVID-19 samples were acute and others convalescent; all came from the United States, Italy and Spain.

Participants spanned ages about 18 to 89 years and resided in roughly 22 US areas. Clinical history reported by participants formed the basis on which cohorts were assigned. Germline V lookup: CDR1 LGHDT, CDR2 YNNKEL (reference sequence). With 2 bases removed from V and 5 bases from J, the gap between germline ends came to 18 bases. This CDR3 has 16 residues. The data were produced by immunoSEQ multiplex PCR, yet TCRdb's version contains in-frame clones alone and is incomplete. The sample yields a few hundred thousand clones, around 85% seen once. The chain is built from TRBV3-1 (or the pseudogene TRBV3-2) and TRBJ1-2, with D perhaps TRBD1 (5 bases). The sequencing sample was made of PBMCs or T cells enriched from blood (not recorded which). The sequence came from a man aged 35 to 55 who had recovered from COVID-19. The CDR3 spells CASSQPTTGGGYGYTF. Written as DNA, the CDR3 is TGTGCCAGCAGCCAACCCACAACTGGGGGGGGTTATGGCTACACCTTC.